One sample yielded the 26 T cell receptor beta chains listed below, sequenced in a study of T cells in localized non-small cell lung cancer. Sequencing was performed with immunoSEQ multiplex PCR; in TCRdb, only in-frame clones are kept and a portion is missing. Altogether about 83,000 clones are present, around 80% being singletons, with the ten largest covering 8.5% to 10%. Source: peripheral blood, taken before any cancer treatment. These receptors all come from a female donor older than 55 with stage I lung adenocarcinoma.

V and J are TRBV2 and TRBJ2-2; 7 bases are a match to TRBD2. The junction had 9 bases not matched to a gene; V was cut back by 5 bases and J by 3 bases. Germline V gene lookup returns CDR1 SNHLY and CDR2 FYNNEI. The CDR3 totals 16 residues. As DNA, the CDR3 is TGTGCCAGCAGTCCCGGGATTAGCGGGTACACCGGGGAGCTGTTTTTT. Translated, it gives CASSPGISGYTGELFF.

The count of this clone is one. The chain uses TRBV4-2 and TRBJ1-6, with a tentative D call TRBD1 (6 bases). The V gene's germline CDR1 is LGHNA and CDR2 YNFKEQ. V lost 0 bases to trimming and J lost 6 bases, with 18 bases between them. The CDR3 consists of 18 residues. CDR3 sequence (DNA): TGTGCCAGCAGCCAAGATATAACAGGGAGGACGGTTAATTCACCCCTCCACTTT. Translating it yields CASSQDITGRTVNSPLHF.

V and J are TRBV13 and TRBJ1-2; the match to TRBD1 covers 11 bases. The CDR3 contains 15 residues. CDR1 and CDR2 (germline): PRHDT, FYEKMQ (reference sequence). Trimming took 4 bases from V and 5 from J; bases not matched to a gene: 6. The CDR3 is CASSWGQGEIYGYTF. The DNA for the CDR3 is TGTGCCAGCAGCTGGGGACAGGGGGAGATTTATGGCTACACCTTC.

The chain employs TRBV6-5 and TRBJ2-7, with D possibly matching TRBD1 (6 bases). Germline V gene lookup returns CDR1 MNHEY and CDR2 SVGAGI. The V end lost 1 base, the J end lost 5 bases, and 15 bases lay between the germline ends. CDR3 size: 15 residues. The CDR3 nucleotides are TGTGCCAGCAGTTACTTCGCAGGGGATGTGGACGAGCAGTACTTC. It encodes CASSYFAGDVDEQYF.

By share, this clone counts as medium-sized. The chain carries TRBV5-1 and TRBJ1-1, with D unresolved. The CDR3 sequence is 12 residues long. V lost 4 bases and J 5 bases, leaving 9 bases between the germline ends. Germline loops: CDR1 SGHRS, CDR2 YFSETQ. Here the CDR3 DNA reads TGCGCCAGCAGCCCTGATTGGACTGAAGCTTTCTTT. Translating gives CASSPDWTEAFF.

V and J are TRBV7-2 and TRBJ2-1; perhaps TRBD1 as D (6 bases). Germline lookup yields CDR1 SGHTA and CDR2 FQGNSA. The V and J ends lost 5 bases and 9 bases respectively, with 17 bases between them. CDR3 size: 14 residues. CDR3 DNA: TGTGCCAGCAGCCTGAGGTACAGGGATTCTGAGCAGTTCTTC. Its translation is CASSLRYRDSEQFF.

With regard to this clone: At one end, the junction sequence differs from germline, possibly due to a read error. The genes are TRBV7-2 and TRBJ2-4; 8 nucleotides agree with TRBD1. CDR3 length: 13 residues. Germline V lookup: CDR1 SGHTA, CDR2 FQGNSA. CDR3 amino acids: CASSFPDRATLNF. DNA of the CDR3: TGTGCCAGCAGCTTTCCGGACAGGGCTACTTTGAACTTC.

The chain couples TRBV9 to TRBJ2-1; the match to TRBD1 covers 7 bases. V was clipped by 4 bases and J by 3 bases; unmatched bases: 4. The CDR3 spans 14 residues. Germline-derived CDR1 and CDR2 are SGDLS and YYNGEE. CDR3 DNA: TGTGCCAGCAGCACGGGACAGATCTACAATGAGCAGTTCTTC. This encodes CASSTGQIYNEQFF.

V gene TRBV19 combines with J gene TRBJ2-4; 7 positions match TRBD1. Germline lookup yields CDR1 LNHDA and CDR2 SQIVND (reference sequence). Trimming took 6 bases from V and 4 from J; bases not matched to a gene: 6. CDR3 length: 14 amino acids. The CDR3 region is CASSQPGQKNIQYF. The CDR3 DNA follows: TGTGCCAGTAGCCAGCCGGGACAGAAAAACATTCAGTACTTC.

The chain joins TRBV5-1 to TRBJ2-3; 7 positions agree with TRBD1. V was pared by 1 base and J by 3 bases, with 5 bases of the junction left unmatched. Germline CDR1 reads SGHRS; CDR2 reads YFSETQ. CDR3 size: 15 residues. CDR3 loop: CASSLRDRGTDTQYF. Here the CDR3 DNA reads TGCGCCAGCAGCTTGCGGGACAGAGGGACAGATACGCAGTATTTT.

The J gene is TRBJ2-7, the V gene TRBV9; either TRBD1 or TRBD2 may supply D (5 bases each). Germline V CDR1 and CDR2: SGDLS, YYNGEE. The V gene lost 5 bases and the J gene lost 0 bases, with 12 bases spanning the gap. This CDR3 is built from 14 residues. The CDR3 loop is CASSYGASSYEQYF. CDR3 DNA: TGTGCCAGCAGTTACGGGGCCAGCTCCTACGAGCAGTACTTC.

This chain uses TRBV29-1 with TRBJ2-7; 7 bases agree with TRBD2. Germline V CDR1 and CDR2: SQVTM, ANQGSEA. This CDR3 is built from 12 residues. V shed 5 bases and J 5 bases; nucleotides not matched to a gene: 6. The CDR3 spells CSVSAGVNEQYF. CDR3 DNA: TGCAGCGTTTCTGCGGGAGTTAACGAGCAGTACTTC.

The rearrangement links TRBV7-2 to TRBJ1-2, with D perhaps matching TRBD1 (5 bases). V was cut by 5 bases and J by 4 bases, with 17 bases left in between. Germline CDR1 and CDR2: SGHTA and FQGNSA. This CDR3 has 15 amino acids. The CDR3, as DNA: TGTGCCAGCAGCCCTTGGGCAGGGAGAGGCTATGGCTACACCTTC. It codes for CASSPWAGRGYGYTF.

V usage is TRBV5-4 and J usage is TRBJ1-6, with D possibly TRBD1 on 5 matching bases. This CDR3 spans 15 amino acids. Trimming left V 3 bases short and J 8 bases short, with 15 bases between. The V gene's germline CDR1 is SGHNT and CDR2 YYREEE (reference sequence). The CDR3 nucleotides are TGTGCCAGCAGCTCCCCCCGGGGCGAGGATTCACCCCTCCACTTT. It codes for CASSSPRGEDSPLHF.

J is TRBJ2-5 and V is TRBV15; tentative D call: TRBD1 (6 bases). Germline CDR1 reads LNHNV; CDR2 reads YYDKDF (reference sequence). This CDR3 contains 13 residues. The V gene lost 8 bases and the J gene lost 5 bases, with 15 bases spanning the gap. The CDR3 DNA reads TGTGCCACCCATGGGGGCCCCCGGGAGACCCAGTACTTC. Translation gives CATHGGPRETQYF. Filled out from reference TRBV15 and TRBJ2-5, the complete variable domain reads DAMVIQNPRYQVTQFGKPVTLSCSQTLNHNVMYWYQQKSSQAPKLLFHYYDKDFNNEADTPDNFQSRRPNTSFCFLDIRSPGLGDTAMYLCATHGGPRETQYFGPGTRLLVL.

The chain links TRBV30 to TRBJ2-1; a possible D gene is TRBD2 (6 bases). The V gene's germline CDR1 is GTSNPN and CDR2 SVGIG (reference sequence). V gave up 6 bases and J gave up 6 bases, with 9 bases separating them. The CDR3 runs 11 residues. The CDR3 region is CACGGLNEQFF. The DNA for the CDR3 is TGTGCCTGCGGGGGACTCAATGAGCAGTTCTTC.

The chain joins TRBV5-4 to TRBJ2-7; D gene uncertain. CDR1 SGHNT and CDR2 YYREEE come from the germline V gene (reference sequence). Trimming stripped 4 bases from V and 4 bases from J, with 12 bases between. The CDR3 spans 13 residues. This CDR3 reads CASSLVDGYEQYF. The CDR3 nucleotides are TGTGCCAGCAGCCTCGTGGACGGGTACGAGCAGTACTTC. Complete variable domain (other parts from reference TRBV5-4 and TRBJ2-7): ETGVTQSPTHLIKTRGQQVTLRCSSQSGHNTVSWYQQALGQGPQFIFQYYREEENGRGNFPPRFSGLQFPNYSSELNVNALELDDSALYLCASSLVDGYEQYFGPGTRLTVT.

The chain carries TRBV27 and TRBJ2-3; D could derive from TRBD1 or TRBD2 (5 bases each). There are 12 residues in the CDR3. V gave up 6 bases and J gave up 10 bases, with 14 bases separating them. Germline CDR1 MNHEY, CDR2 SMNVEV (reference sequence). CDR3 in amino acids: CASSYPEGPQYF. DNA for the CDR3: TGTGCCAGCAGCTATCCCGAGGGGCCGCAGTATTTT.

The chain has TRBV9 and TRBJ2-7, with D hard to call. The CDR3 contains 15 residues. V lost 1 base, J lost 5 bases, and 16 bases lay in between. CDR1 is SGDLS and CDR2 is YYNGEE in the germline V gene. As DNA, the CDR3 is TGTGCCAGCAGCGTATCTCTGGCCAGTAACCACGAGCAGTACTTC. Its protein product is CASSVSLASNHEQYF. Together with reference TRBV9 and TRBJ2-7, the CDR3 gives the full variable domain: DSGVTQTPKHLITATGQRVTLRCSPRSGDLSVYWYQQSLDQGLQFLIQYYNGEERAKGNILERFSAQQFPDLHSELNLSSLELGDSALYFCASSVSLASNHEQYFGPGTRLTVT.

This chain uses TRBV25-1 with TRBJ2-7, with D hard to call. V was shortened by 2 bases and J by 4 bases, with 6 bases between the two germline ends. The V gene's germline CDR1 is MGHDK and CDR2 SYGVNS. This CDR3 contains 12 residues. The CDR3, as DNA: TGTGCCAGCAGTGAACTGGGGTACGAGCAGTACTTC. It codes for CASSELGYEQYF.

In DNA form, the CDR3 reads TGTGCCAGCAGCTTAGACACGATCTCTGGAAACACCATATATTTT. It specifies CASSLDTISGNTIYF. This chain links TRBV7-2 with TRBJ1-3, with D uncertain. The CDR3 sequence is 15 residues long. The germline V and J ends were trimmed by 1 base and 0 bases, with 7 bases remaining between them. Germline V gene data show CDR1 as SGHTA and CDR2 as FQGNSA.

The CDR3 bases are TGTGCCAGTAGTGGAGGGGCGTACGAGCAGTACTTC. Amino acids: CASSGGAYEQYF. The rearrangement uses TRBV19 and TRBJ2-7; the D gene is possibly TRBD2 (6 bases). V was cut by 5 bases and J by 4 bases, with 9 bases left in between. The germline gives CDR1 LNHDA, CDR2 SQIVND (reference sequence). CDR3 length equals 12 residues.

This clone was found a few times. The rearrangement links TRBV28 to TRBJ1-1, with 10 bases fitting TRBD1. Germline CDR1 is MDHEN and CDR2 is SYDVKM. The CDR3 loop spans 17 amino acids. The trim removed 6 bases at V and 1 base at J, leaving 11 bases unmatched. CDR3 nucleotides: TGTGCCAGCAGGGGAACCGGGACAGGGGTTTCGAACACTGAAGCTTTCTTT. This translates into CASRGTGTGVSNTEAFF. Full variable domain (missing parts from reference TRBV28 and TRBJ1-1): DVKVTQSSRYLVKRTGEKVFLECVQDMDHENMFWYRQDPGLGLRLIYFSYDVKMKEKGDIPEGYSVSREKKERFSLILESASTNQTSMYLCASRGTGTGVSNTEAFFGQGTRLTVV.

The gene calls are TRBV18 and TRBJ2-7; D is perhaps TRBD1 (6 bases). Trimming took off 1 base at V and 4 bases at J, with 8 bases between the two ends. Germline CDR1 and CDR2: KGHSH and LQKENI. The CDR3 is 13 residues long. The CDR3 sequence is CASSPLGGYEQYF. CDR3 in DNA: TGTGCCAGCTCACCACTAGGGGGATACGAGCAGTACTTC.

Regarding this clone: This sample includes further DNA sequences coding for the same CDR3. The V gene is TRBV5-1, the J gene TRBJ2-1; 10 bases line up with TRBD2. There are 14 residues in the CDR3. The ends lost 5 bases at V and 5 bases at J; junction bases unmatched: 4. CDR1 and CDR2 (germline): SGHRS, YFSETQ. CDR3 in DNA: TGCGCCAGCAGGGGGCTAGCGGGAGACAATGAGCAGTTCTTC. Its translation: CASRGLAGDNEQFF.

This sequence joins TRBV28 and TRBJ1-3, with D hard to call. Germline V CDR1 and CDR2: MDHEN, SYDVKM. This CDR3 comprises 16 residues. Trimming left V 7 bases short and J 0 bases short, with 16 bases between. The DNA for the CDR3 is TGTGCCAGCAACCAACTTGGCGGCCGCTCTGGAAACACCATATATTTT. It specifies CASNQLGGRSGNTIYF.